A selection of T cell receptor beta chains follows, all from one sample in a study of PD-1 blockade in mismatch repair-deficient tumors. Here immunoSEQ multiplex PCR was the method, and the copy in TCRdb shows in-frame clones only, minus some. Among tens of thousands of clones listed, about 85% were seen once. The sequenced sample was peripheral blood, obtained about 81 weeks after starting pembrolizumab. Receptors originate from an adult with mismatch repair-deficient cancer. Both conserved end residues are part of each CDR3. A D gene is named only where the DNA matches it firmly. A clone size is listed for some rows: how often the clone was seen (once, few, many), or a class if it is expanded.

j_call clone_size d_call v_call cdr3_aa cdr3_nt
TRBJ2-7 . . TRBV7-3 CASSLGPTSYEQYF TGTGCCAGCAGCTTAGGTCCAACCTCCTACGAGCAGTACTTC
TRBJ2-2 . TRBD2 TRBV7-8 CASSLRAGVRTGELFF TGTGCCAGCAGCTTAAGAGCGGGAGTCCGTACCGGGGAGCTGTTTTTT
TRBJ2-3 once TRBD2 TRBV18 CASSPDGLAVDTQYF TGTGCCAGCTCACCAGACGGACTAGCGGTAGATACGCAGTATTTT
TRBJ2-7 few . TRBV7-2 CASSLRYEQYF TGTGCCAGCAGCCTGCGCTACGAGCAGTACTTC
TRBJ2-1 . TRBD2 TRBV7-6 CASSLAGRADEQFF TGTGCCAGCAGCTTAGCGGGGAGGGCCGATGAGCAGTTCTTC
TRBJ2-3 . . TRBV14 CASSQNTGLADTQYF TGTGCCAGCAGCCAAAACACAGGGTTGGCAGATACGCAGTATTTT
TRBJ1-5 . TRBD1 TRBV19 CASSSGQGTFQPQHF TGTGCCAGTAGTTCAGGACAGGGTACGTTTCAGCCCCAGCATTTT
TRBJ2-1 . TRBD2 TRBV27 CASSLGTSGSNEQFF TGTGCCAGCAGTTTGGGGACTAGCGGGAGCAATGAGCAGTTCTTC
TRBJ2-3 few . TRBV18 CASSPSTDTQYF TGTGCCAGCTCACCCAGCACAGATACGCAGTATTTT
TRBJ2-5 . TRBD1 TRBV11-3 CASSLRTGQETQYF TGTGCCAGCAGCCTTAGGACAGGGCAAGAGACCCAGTACTTC
TRBJ1-2 . . TRBV7-9 CASSILITGTVNYGYTF TGTGCCAGCAGCATCCTGATAACCGGGACGGTTAACTATGGCTACACCTTC
TRBJ2-1 . TRBD2 TRBV5-1 CASSSGQWVDLAGGGEQFF TGCGCCAGCAGCTCGGGCCAATGGGTTGATCTAGCGGGAGGCGGTGAGCAGTTCTTC
TRBJ2-2 . TRBD1 TRBV27 CASGTGVSGELFF TGTGCCAGCGGGACAGGAGTGTCCGGGGAGCTGTTTTTT
TRBJ2-1 . . TRBV7-6 CASSLNLDNEQFF TGTGCCAGCAGCTTAAATTTAGACAATGAGCAGTTCTTC
TRBJ2-7 . TRBD1 TRBV5-6 CASSLTPDRADEQYF TGTGCCAGCAGCTTGACGCCGGACAGGGCTGACGAGCAGTACTTC
TRBJ2-7 . TRBD2 TRBV25-1 CASSDDSGRVYEQYF TGTGCCAGCAGTGATGATAGCGGGAGGGTCTACGAGCAGTACTTC
TRBJ1-2 . . TRBV11-2 CASSLATTGKVGGYTF TGTGCCAGCAGCCTCGCCACGACGGGGAAAGTGGGGGGCTACACCTTC
TRBJ2-7 . TRBD2 TRBV7-2 CASSPSTSGSSYEQYF TGTGCCAGCAGCCCCTCGACTAGCGGGAGTTCGTACGAGCAGTACTTC
TRBJ2-7 . . TRBV6-6 CASSRDSSSYEQYF TGTGCCAGCAGCCGGGACTCAAGCTCCTACGAGCAGTACTTC
TRBJ2-7 . TRBD2 TRBV5-1 CASSLGPWDYLDPYEQYF TGCGCCAGCAGCTTGGGGCCCTGGGACTACCTTGACCCATACGAGCAGTACTTC
TRBJ2-1 . . TRBV7-8 CASSSLAVPYNEQFF TGTGCCAGCAGCTCACTAGCCGTCCCCTACAATGAGCAGTTCTTC
TRBJ2-3 . . TRBV9 CASSVDLRGSTDTQYF TGTGCCAGCAGCGTAGATCTGCGGGGAAGCACAGATACGCAGTATTTT
TRBJ2-7 . . TRBV6-6 CASSPSSPEQYF TGTGCCAGCAGTCCCTCGTCCCCCGAGCAGTACTTC
TRBJ2-7 few . TRBV7-9 CASSAEAREQYF TGTGCCAGCAGCGCAGAAGCTCGAGAGCAGTACTTC
TRBJ2-7 . . TRBV19 CASSPREGSYEQYF TGTGCCAGTAGTCCCCGAGAGGGCTCCTACGAGCAGTACTTC
TRBJ2-7 . . TRBV5-1 CASSLTQGRGEQYF TGCGCCAGCAGCTTGACACAGGGAAGGGGCGAGCAGTACTTC
TRBJ1-2 . TRBD1 TRBV15 CATSRERQGARLGGYTF TGTGCCACCAGCAGAGAACGACAGGGGGCGAGACTGGGTGGCTACACCTTC
TRBJ1-1 . TRBD1 TRBV2 CASSFGGQGGTEAFF TGTGCCAGCAGTTTCGGGGGACAGGGTGGGACTGAAGCTTTCTTT
TRBJ2-7 . . TRBV2 CASIGEVYEQYF TGTGCCAGCATAGGGGAAGTTTACGAGCAGTACTTC
TRBJ2-2 . . TRBV10-3 CAISDRGKTGELFF TGTGCCATCAGTGACAGGGGAAAAACCGGGGAGCTGTTTTTT
TRBJ2-5 . TRBD1 TRBV11-2 CASTTGEQETQYF TGTGCCAGTACAACAGGGGAACAAGAGACCCAGTACTTC
TRBJ2-7 . . TRBV6-5 CASSSQLRDEQYF TGTGCCAGCAGTTCACAGTTGAGGGACGAGCAGTACTTC
TRBJ1-5 . . TRBV30 CAWSNLRGYQPQHF TGTGCCTGGAGTAACTTGCGGGGTTATCAGCCCCAGCATTTT
TRBJ1-2 . TRBD1 TRBV4-1 CASSQGPAQGVRGYTF TGCGCCAGCAGCCAAGGACCTGCGCAGGGGGTTCGCGGCTACACCTTC
TRBJ1-1 once . TRBV28 CASGAAAEAFF TGTGCCAGCGGAGCGGCGGCAGAGGCTTTCTTT
TRBJ2-3 . . TRBV7-3 CASSLFRSSTDTQYF TGTGCCAGCAGCTTATTTCGGTCTAGCACAGATACGCAGTATTTT
TRBJ1-5 . . TRBV9 CASSEGWNQPQHF TGTGCCAGCAGCGAAGGATGGAATCAGCCCCAGCATTTT
TRBJ1-3 . . TRBV7-2 CASRPTNSGNTIYF TGTGCCAGCAGGCCTACGAACTCTGGAAACACCATATATTTT
TRBJ2-1 few TRBD1 TRBV19 CASNQPGQGNEQFF TGTGCCAGTAACCAGCCGGGACAGGGGAATGAGCAGTTCTTC
TRBJ2-1 few . TRBV11-3 CASSSRGSLLEQFF TGTGCCAGCAGCTCCCGGGGCTCGCTTCTTGAGCAGTTCTTC
TRBJ1-1 . TRBD1 TRBV7-2 CASSLDRDTEAFF TGTGCCAGCAGCCTAGACAGGGACACTGAAGCTTTCTTT
TRBJ2-5 . . TRBV27 CASSLLASGRRGETQYF TGTGCCAGCAGTTTACTGGCTTCAGGCAGGAGAGGAGAGACCCAGTACTTC